Below, one T cell receptor beta chain is given with its context. TCRdb re-called the 5' RACE reads; one entry per CDR3 protein, DNA not given. The listing records fewer than 300,000 distinct CDR3 sequences. These data come from a study of T cells expressing NK-cell markers. Study information: Beta-chain profiling covered CD3+CD56+NKG2C+, CD3+CD56+NKG2C- and CD3+CD56-NKG2C+ sorted subsets. Seropositivity for HCMV was found in seven of the eight sequenced donors, with one seronegative.

The CDR3 length is 13 residues. CDR1 is MDHEN and CDR2 is SYDVKM in the germline V gene. The gene calls are TRBV28 and TRBJ1-6. The receptor comes from a woman between 18 and 70 years old in good health. The sample taken for sequencing was blood T cells: a sorted CD56 or NKG2C T cell subset, CD4+ or CD8+ T cells, or bulk PBMC T cells (not recorded which). This chain's CDR3 is CASSLIHESPLHF.